This passage covers 11 T cell receptor beta chains from one sample sequenced in a study of long-term antiretroviral therapy in people with HIV. Sequencing relied on immunoSEQ assay v3.0, run at survey level. Only in-frame clones appear in the TCRdb table, and some are missing; sequencing was by immunoSEQ multiplex PCR. Here the sample spans 45,000 or so clones, more than 90% being singletons. This sample comprised unsorted PBMCs, obtained 3.7 years after starting antiretroviral therapy. All receptors come from a woman between 45 and 60 years old with HIV.

The chain links TRBV5-5 to TRBJ2-5; D call uncertain. V was cut by 8 bases and J by 1 base, with 15 bases left in between. Germline loops: CDR1 SGHKS, CDR2 YYEKEE (reference sequence). This CDR3 has 14 amino acids. This CDR3 reads CASGLGRVQETQYF. The CDR3 nucleotides are TGTGCCAGTGGTTTAGGACGTGTCCAAGAGACCCAGTACTTC.

The genes are TRBV2 and TRBJ1-2, with 10 bases matching TRBD1. V gave up 8 bases and J gave up 3 bases; unmatched junction bases: 15. The CDR3 is made up of 17 amino acids. The germline gives CDR1 SNHLY, CDR2 FYNNEI. As DNA, the CDR3 is TGTGCCAGCGATTACCCGACAGGGGGCCACCCTTACTATGGCTACACCTTC. It is translated as CASDYPTGGHPYYGYTF.

This clone appeared once. This chain connects TRBV7-3 to TRBJ1-2; the D gene is possibly TRBD1 (5 bases). The V end lost 2 bases, the J end lost 6 bases, and 10 bases lay between the germline ends. The germline gives CDR1 SGHTA, CDR2 FQGTGA. The CDR3 is 13 amino acids. CDR3 loop: CASSLALQDGYTF. The CDR3 DNA reads TGTGCCAGCAGCTTAGCGCTACAGGATGGCTACACCTTC. The full variable domain, in which reference TRBV7-3 and TRBJ1-2 provide the parts outside the CDR3, is GAGVSQTPSNKVTEKGKYVELRCDPISGHTALYWYRQSLGQGPEFLIYFQGTGAADDSGLPNDRFFAVRPEGSVSTLKIQRTERGDSAVYLCASSLALQDGYTFGSGTRLTVV.

This clone appeared a single time. The chain employs TRBV6-5 and TRBJ1-6; D perhaps matches TRBD1 (5 bases). The V gene's germline CDR1 is MNHEY and CDR2 SVGAGI. The CDR3 totals 13 residues. V was cut by 6 bases and J by 7 bases, with 10 bases left in between. CDR3 residues: CASRPGLNSPLHF. The CDR3 DNA follows: TGTGCCAGCAGGCCGGGGCTGAATTCACCCCTCCACTTT.

The chain carries TRBV2 and TRBJ1-1, with D uncertain. Per the germline V gene, CDR1 is SNHLY and CDR2 is FYNNEI. The length of the CDR3 is 13 residues. The ends were cut back, 1 base at V and 1 base at J, with 4 bases in the middle. The CDR3 DNA sequence: TGTGCCAGCAGTGAAGGGTGGAACACTGAAGCTTTCTTT. Protein product: CASSEGWNTEAFF.

The V and J genes are TRBV29-1 and TRBJ2-7, with TRBD1 matching over 9 bases. The CDR3 loop spans 14 amino acids. The V segment lost 7 bases and the J segment 5 bases; nucleotides outside the gene matches: 12. The germline CDR1 and CDR2 sequences are SQVTM and ANQGSEA. The chain's CDR3 is CSGTGGRGGDEQYF. In DNA form, the CDR3 reads TGCAGCGGAACAGGGGGCCGAGGTGGGGACGAGCAGTACTTC.

The CDR3 bases are TGTGCCAGTTCCCGGGACTACGGCACAGATACGCAGTATTTT. Translation gives CASSRDYGTDTQYF. The chain joins TRBV7-6 to TRBJ2-3, with 7 nucleotides matching TRBD2. This CDR3 is built from 14 residues. The V and J ends lost 9 bases and 1 base, in that order; junction bases with no gene match: 7. Looked up from germline, CDR1 is SGHVS and CDR2 is FNYEAQ.

V is TRBV6-5 and J is TRBJ1-1; 10 bases match TRBD1. V lost 6 bases, J lost 2 bases, and 3 bases stayed unmatched. The germline V gene has CDR1 MNHEY and CDR2 SVGAGI. The CDR3 consists of 14 residues. CDR3 DNA sequence: TGTGCCAGCAGCGGGGACAGGGGAAACACTGAAGCTTTCTTT. The encoded protein is CASSGDRGNTEAFF.

The V and J genes are TRBV19 and TRBJ2-1, with TRBD2 as a possible D gene (6 bases). The V end was cut by 5 bases, the J end by 9 bases, with 14 bases between. Germline V gene sequence: CDR1 LNHDA, CDR2 SQIVND (reference sequence). The CDR3 covers 13 residues. CDR3 nucleotide sequence: TGTGCCAGTAGTTCCGTGCCCGGGGGTGAGCAGTTCTTC. It yields the protein CASSSVPGGEQFF.

The chain carries TRBV19 and TRBJ2-7; a possible D gene is TRBD2 (6 bases). Germline assignment: CDR1 LNHDA and CDR2 SQIVND (reference sequence). The CDR3 is made up of 14 amino acids. V lost 0 bases and J 8 bases, leaving 14 bases between the germline ends. CDR3 protein: CASSIDQEGRKQYF. The CDR3 region has the DNA TGTGCCAGTAGTATAGATCAGGAGGGTAGGAAGCAGTACTTC.

CDR3 sequence (DNA): TGCGCCAGCAGACTAGGACAGACTAACTATGGCTACACCTTC. This encodes CASRLGQTNYGYTF. The chain recombines TRBV5-1 with TRBJ1-2; perhaps TRBD1 as D (6 bases). Germline V gives CDR1 SGHRS, CDR2 YFSETQ. CDR3 size: 14 residues. V shed 5 bases and J shed 0 bases, with 11 bases lying between them. Full variable domain (remainder filled in from reference TRBV5-1 and TRBJ1-2): KAGVTQTPRYLIKTRGQQVTLSCSPISGHRSVSWYQQTPGQGLQFLFEYFSETQRNKGNFPGRFSGRQFSNSRSEMNVSTLELGDSALYLCASRLGQTNYGYTFGSGTRLTVV.